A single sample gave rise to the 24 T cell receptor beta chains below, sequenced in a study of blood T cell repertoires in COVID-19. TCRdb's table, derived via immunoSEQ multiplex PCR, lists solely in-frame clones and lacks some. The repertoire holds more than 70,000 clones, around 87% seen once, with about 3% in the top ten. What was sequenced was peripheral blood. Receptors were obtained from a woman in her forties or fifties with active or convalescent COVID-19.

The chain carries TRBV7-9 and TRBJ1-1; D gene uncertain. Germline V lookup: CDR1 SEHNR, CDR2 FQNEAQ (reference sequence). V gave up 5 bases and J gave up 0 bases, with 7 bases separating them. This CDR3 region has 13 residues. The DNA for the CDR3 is TGTGCCAGCAGCAAAGATATGAACACTGAAGCTTTCTTT. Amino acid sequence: CASSKDMNTEAFF.

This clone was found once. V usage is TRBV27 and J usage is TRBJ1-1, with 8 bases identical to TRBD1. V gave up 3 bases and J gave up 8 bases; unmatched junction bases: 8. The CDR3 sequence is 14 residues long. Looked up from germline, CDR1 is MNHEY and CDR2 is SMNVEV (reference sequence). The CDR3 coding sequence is TGTGCCAGCAGTTTTAGATTTGGGGACAGGGAAGCTTTCTTT. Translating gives CASSFRFGDREAFF.

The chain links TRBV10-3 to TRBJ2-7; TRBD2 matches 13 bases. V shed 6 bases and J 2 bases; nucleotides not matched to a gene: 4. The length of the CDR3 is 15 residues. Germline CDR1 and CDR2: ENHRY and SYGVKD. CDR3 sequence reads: CAIRPTSGGTYEQYF. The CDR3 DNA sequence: TGTGCCATCAGGCCGACTAGCGGGGGGACCTACGAGCAGTACTTC.

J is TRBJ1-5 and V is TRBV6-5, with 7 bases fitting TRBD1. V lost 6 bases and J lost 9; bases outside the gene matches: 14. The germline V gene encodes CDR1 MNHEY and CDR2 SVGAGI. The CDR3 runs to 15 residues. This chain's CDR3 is CASSRGQQSGRPQHF. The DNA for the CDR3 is TGTGCCAGCAGCAGGGGACAGCAATCCGGGAGGCCCCAGCATTTT.

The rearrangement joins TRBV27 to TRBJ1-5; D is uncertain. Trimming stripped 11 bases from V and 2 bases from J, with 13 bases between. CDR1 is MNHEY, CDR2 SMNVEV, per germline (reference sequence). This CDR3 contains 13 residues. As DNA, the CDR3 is TGTGCCGCCGGAGTATTTGGCAATCAGCCCCAGCATTTT. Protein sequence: CAAGVFGNQPQHF.

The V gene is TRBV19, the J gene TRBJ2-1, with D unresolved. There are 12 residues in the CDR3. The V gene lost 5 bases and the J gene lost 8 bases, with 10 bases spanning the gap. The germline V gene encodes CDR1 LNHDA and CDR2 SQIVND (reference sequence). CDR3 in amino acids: CASSPSFYEQFF. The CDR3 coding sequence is TGTGCCAGTAGTCCGTCCTTCTATGAGCAGTTCTTC.

The CDR3 bases are TGTGCCAGCAGTTACCCCCGGTGGGGGGGGAGAGACACCGGGGAGCTGTTTTTT. This sequence encodes CASSYPRWGGRDTGELFF. The rearrangement uses TRBV6-2 or TRBV6-3 and TRBJ2-2, with 7 bases fitting TRBD2. The CDR3 length is 18 residues. Trimming removed 2 bases from V and 3 bases from J; junction bases left unmatched: 12. CDR1 is MNHEY and CDR2 is SVGEGT in the germline V gene.

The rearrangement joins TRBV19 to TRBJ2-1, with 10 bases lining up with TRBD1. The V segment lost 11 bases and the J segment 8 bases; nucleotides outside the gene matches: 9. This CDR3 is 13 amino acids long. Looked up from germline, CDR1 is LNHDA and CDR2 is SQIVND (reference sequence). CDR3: CASSGTGVYEQFF. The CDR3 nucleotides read TGTGCCTCATCCGGGACAGGGGTGTATGAGCAGTTCTTC.

The CDR3 loop reads CASGQGFMAFF. The CDR3 bases are TGTGCCAGCGGACAGGGTTTCATGGCTTTCTTT. The J gene is TRBJ1-1, the V gene TRBV14, with TRBD1 matching 8 bases. V dropped 8 bases and J dropped 11; count of bases not matched to a gene: 7. Germline loops: CDR1 SGHDN, CDR2 FVKESK. CDR3 length: 11 amino acids.

The CDR3 sequence: CASRLAGGQFEQFF. The CDR3 DNA reads TGTGCCAGCAGGCTAGCGGGGGGGCAATTTGAGCAGTTCTTC. V usage is TRBV6-5 and J usage is TRBJ2-1, with 12 positions matching TRBD2. Germline lookup yields CDR1 MNHEY and CDR2 SVGAGI. V trimming: 6 bases; J trimming: 9 bases; junction bases outside the gene matches: 6. The CDR3 has 14 residues.

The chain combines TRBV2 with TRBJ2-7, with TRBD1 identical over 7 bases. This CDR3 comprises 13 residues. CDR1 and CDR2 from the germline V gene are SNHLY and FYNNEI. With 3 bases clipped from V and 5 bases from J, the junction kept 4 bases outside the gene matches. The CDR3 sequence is CASSDDRAHEQYF. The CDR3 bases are TGTGCCAGCAGTGACGACAGGGCCCACGAGCAGTACTTC.

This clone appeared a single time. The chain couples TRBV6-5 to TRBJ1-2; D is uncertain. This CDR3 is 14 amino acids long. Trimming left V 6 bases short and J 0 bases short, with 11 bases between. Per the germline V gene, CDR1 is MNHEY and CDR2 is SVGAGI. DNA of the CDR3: TGTGCCAGCAGCCCAGGAGGGACTAACTATGGCTACACCTTC. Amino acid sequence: CASSPGGTNYGYTF.

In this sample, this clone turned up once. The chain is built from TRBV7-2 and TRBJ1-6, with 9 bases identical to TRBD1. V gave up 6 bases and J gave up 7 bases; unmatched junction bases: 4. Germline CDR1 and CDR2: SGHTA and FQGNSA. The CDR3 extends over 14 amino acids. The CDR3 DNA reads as TGTGCCAGCAGTATAGACAGGGGGAATTCACCCCTCCACTTT. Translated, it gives CASSIDRGNSPLHF.

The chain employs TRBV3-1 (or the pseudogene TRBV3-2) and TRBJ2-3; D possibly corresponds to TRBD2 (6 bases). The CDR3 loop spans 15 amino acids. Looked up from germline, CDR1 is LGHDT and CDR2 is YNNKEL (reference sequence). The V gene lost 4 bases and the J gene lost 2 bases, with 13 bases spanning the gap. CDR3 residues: CASSPFAGSTDTQYF. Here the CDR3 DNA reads TGTGCCAGCAGCCCCTTTGCGGGGTCCACAGATACGCAGTATTTT.

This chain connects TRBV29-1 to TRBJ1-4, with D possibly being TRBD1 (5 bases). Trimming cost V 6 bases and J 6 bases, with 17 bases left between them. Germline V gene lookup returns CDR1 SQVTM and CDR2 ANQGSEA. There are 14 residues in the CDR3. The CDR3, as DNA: TGCAGCGTGTATCTAACAGGAGGGGATGAAAAACTGTTTTTT. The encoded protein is CSVYLTGGDEKLFF.

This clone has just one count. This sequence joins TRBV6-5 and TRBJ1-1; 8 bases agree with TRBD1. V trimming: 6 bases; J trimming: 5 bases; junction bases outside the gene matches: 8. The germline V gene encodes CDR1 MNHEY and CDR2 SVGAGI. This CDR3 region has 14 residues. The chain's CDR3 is CASRSPTGATEAFF. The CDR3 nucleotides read TGTGCCAGCAGGTCTCCGACAGGGGCTACTGAAGCTTTCTTT.

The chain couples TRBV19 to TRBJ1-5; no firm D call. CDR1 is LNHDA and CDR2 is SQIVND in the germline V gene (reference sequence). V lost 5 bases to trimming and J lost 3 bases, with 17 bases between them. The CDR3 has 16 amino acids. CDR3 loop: CASSPPLGSSNQPQHF. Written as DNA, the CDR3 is TGTGCCAGTAGTCCACCGTTGGGTAGCTCCAATCAGCCCCAGCATTTT.

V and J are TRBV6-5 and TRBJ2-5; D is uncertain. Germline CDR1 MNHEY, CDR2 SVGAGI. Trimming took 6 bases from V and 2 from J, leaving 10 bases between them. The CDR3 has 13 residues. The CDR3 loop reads CASRRLGQETQYF. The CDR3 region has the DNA TGTGCCAGCAGACGACTCGGGCAAGAGACCCAGTACTTC.

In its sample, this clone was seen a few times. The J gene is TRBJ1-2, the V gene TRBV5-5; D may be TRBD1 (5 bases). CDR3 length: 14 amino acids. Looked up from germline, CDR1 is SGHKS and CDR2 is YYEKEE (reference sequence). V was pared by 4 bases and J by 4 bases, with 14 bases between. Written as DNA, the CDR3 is TGTGCCAGCAGCAACCTTGGGGCCTCCTATGGCTACACCTTC. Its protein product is CASSNLGASYGYTF.

CDR3 sequence (DNA): TGTGCCTGGAGGACAGAATACGAGCAGTACTTC. Residues: CAWRTEYEQYF. The chain uses TRBV30 and TRBJ2-7; D possibly corresponds to TRBD1 (5 bases). This CDR3 is 11 amino acids long. The V end lost 3 bases, the J end lost 4 bases, and 7 bases lay between the germline ends. Germline V gene sequence: CDR1 GTSNPN, CDR2 SVGIG (reference sequence).

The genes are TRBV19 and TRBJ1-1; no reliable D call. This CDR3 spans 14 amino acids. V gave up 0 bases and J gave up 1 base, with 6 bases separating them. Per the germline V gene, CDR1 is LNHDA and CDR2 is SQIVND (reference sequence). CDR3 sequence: CASSIESGNTEAFF. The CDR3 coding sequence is TGTGCCAGTAGTATAGAAAGCGGGAACACTGAAGCTTTCTTT.

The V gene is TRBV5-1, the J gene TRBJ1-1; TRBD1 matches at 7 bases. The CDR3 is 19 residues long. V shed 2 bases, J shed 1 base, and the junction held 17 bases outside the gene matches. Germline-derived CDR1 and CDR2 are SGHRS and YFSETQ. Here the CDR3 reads CASSFGPPGQRPQNTEAFF. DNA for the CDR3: TGCGCCAGCAGCTTCGGACCTCCGGGACAGAGACCTCAGAACACTGAAGCTTTCTTT.

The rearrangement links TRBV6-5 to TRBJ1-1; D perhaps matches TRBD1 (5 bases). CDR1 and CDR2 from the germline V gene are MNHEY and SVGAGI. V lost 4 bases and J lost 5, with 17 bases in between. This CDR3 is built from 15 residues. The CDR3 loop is CASSSHPGVGTEAFF. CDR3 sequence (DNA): TGTGCCAGCAGTTCTCACCCGGGGGTGGGTACTGAAGCTTTCTTT.

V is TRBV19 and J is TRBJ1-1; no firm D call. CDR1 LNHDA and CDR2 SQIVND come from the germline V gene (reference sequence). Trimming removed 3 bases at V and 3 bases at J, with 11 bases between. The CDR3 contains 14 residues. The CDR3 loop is CASSMGSGYTEAFF. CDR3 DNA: TGTGCCAGTAGTATGGGTTCGGGATACACTGAAGCTTTCTTT.